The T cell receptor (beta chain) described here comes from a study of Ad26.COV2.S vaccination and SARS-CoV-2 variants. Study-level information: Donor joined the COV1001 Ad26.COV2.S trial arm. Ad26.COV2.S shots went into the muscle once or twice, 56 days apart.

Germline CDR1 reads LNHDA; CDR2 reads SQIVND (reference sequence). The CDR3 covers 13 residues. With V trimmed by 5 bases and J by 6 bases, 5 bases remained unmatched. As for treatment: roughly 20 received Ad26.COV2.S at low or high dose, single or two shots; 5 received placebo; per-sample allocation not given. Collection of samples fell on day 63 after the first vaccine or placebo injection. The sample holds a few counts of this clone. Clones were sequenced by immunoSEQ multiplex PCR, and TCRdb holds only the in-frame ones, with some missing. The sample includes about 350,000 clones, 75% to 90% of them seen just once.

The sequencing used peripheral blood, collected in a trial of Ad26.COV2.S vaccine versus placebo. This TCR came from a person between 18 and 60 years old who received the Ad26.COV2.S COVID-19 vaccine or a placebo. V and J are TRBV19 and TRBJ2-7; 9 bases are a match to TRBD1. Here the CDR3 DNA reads TGTGCCAGTAGTGGGGACAGGGTATCCGAGCAGTACTTC. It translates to CASSGDRVSEQYF. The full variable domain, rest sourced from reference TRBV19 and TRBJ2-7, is DGGITQSPKYLFRKEGQNVTLSCEQNLNHDAMYWYRQDPGQGLRLIYYSQIVNDFQKGDIAEGYSVSREKKESFPLTVTSAQKNPTAFYLCASSGDRVSEQYFGPGTRLTVT.